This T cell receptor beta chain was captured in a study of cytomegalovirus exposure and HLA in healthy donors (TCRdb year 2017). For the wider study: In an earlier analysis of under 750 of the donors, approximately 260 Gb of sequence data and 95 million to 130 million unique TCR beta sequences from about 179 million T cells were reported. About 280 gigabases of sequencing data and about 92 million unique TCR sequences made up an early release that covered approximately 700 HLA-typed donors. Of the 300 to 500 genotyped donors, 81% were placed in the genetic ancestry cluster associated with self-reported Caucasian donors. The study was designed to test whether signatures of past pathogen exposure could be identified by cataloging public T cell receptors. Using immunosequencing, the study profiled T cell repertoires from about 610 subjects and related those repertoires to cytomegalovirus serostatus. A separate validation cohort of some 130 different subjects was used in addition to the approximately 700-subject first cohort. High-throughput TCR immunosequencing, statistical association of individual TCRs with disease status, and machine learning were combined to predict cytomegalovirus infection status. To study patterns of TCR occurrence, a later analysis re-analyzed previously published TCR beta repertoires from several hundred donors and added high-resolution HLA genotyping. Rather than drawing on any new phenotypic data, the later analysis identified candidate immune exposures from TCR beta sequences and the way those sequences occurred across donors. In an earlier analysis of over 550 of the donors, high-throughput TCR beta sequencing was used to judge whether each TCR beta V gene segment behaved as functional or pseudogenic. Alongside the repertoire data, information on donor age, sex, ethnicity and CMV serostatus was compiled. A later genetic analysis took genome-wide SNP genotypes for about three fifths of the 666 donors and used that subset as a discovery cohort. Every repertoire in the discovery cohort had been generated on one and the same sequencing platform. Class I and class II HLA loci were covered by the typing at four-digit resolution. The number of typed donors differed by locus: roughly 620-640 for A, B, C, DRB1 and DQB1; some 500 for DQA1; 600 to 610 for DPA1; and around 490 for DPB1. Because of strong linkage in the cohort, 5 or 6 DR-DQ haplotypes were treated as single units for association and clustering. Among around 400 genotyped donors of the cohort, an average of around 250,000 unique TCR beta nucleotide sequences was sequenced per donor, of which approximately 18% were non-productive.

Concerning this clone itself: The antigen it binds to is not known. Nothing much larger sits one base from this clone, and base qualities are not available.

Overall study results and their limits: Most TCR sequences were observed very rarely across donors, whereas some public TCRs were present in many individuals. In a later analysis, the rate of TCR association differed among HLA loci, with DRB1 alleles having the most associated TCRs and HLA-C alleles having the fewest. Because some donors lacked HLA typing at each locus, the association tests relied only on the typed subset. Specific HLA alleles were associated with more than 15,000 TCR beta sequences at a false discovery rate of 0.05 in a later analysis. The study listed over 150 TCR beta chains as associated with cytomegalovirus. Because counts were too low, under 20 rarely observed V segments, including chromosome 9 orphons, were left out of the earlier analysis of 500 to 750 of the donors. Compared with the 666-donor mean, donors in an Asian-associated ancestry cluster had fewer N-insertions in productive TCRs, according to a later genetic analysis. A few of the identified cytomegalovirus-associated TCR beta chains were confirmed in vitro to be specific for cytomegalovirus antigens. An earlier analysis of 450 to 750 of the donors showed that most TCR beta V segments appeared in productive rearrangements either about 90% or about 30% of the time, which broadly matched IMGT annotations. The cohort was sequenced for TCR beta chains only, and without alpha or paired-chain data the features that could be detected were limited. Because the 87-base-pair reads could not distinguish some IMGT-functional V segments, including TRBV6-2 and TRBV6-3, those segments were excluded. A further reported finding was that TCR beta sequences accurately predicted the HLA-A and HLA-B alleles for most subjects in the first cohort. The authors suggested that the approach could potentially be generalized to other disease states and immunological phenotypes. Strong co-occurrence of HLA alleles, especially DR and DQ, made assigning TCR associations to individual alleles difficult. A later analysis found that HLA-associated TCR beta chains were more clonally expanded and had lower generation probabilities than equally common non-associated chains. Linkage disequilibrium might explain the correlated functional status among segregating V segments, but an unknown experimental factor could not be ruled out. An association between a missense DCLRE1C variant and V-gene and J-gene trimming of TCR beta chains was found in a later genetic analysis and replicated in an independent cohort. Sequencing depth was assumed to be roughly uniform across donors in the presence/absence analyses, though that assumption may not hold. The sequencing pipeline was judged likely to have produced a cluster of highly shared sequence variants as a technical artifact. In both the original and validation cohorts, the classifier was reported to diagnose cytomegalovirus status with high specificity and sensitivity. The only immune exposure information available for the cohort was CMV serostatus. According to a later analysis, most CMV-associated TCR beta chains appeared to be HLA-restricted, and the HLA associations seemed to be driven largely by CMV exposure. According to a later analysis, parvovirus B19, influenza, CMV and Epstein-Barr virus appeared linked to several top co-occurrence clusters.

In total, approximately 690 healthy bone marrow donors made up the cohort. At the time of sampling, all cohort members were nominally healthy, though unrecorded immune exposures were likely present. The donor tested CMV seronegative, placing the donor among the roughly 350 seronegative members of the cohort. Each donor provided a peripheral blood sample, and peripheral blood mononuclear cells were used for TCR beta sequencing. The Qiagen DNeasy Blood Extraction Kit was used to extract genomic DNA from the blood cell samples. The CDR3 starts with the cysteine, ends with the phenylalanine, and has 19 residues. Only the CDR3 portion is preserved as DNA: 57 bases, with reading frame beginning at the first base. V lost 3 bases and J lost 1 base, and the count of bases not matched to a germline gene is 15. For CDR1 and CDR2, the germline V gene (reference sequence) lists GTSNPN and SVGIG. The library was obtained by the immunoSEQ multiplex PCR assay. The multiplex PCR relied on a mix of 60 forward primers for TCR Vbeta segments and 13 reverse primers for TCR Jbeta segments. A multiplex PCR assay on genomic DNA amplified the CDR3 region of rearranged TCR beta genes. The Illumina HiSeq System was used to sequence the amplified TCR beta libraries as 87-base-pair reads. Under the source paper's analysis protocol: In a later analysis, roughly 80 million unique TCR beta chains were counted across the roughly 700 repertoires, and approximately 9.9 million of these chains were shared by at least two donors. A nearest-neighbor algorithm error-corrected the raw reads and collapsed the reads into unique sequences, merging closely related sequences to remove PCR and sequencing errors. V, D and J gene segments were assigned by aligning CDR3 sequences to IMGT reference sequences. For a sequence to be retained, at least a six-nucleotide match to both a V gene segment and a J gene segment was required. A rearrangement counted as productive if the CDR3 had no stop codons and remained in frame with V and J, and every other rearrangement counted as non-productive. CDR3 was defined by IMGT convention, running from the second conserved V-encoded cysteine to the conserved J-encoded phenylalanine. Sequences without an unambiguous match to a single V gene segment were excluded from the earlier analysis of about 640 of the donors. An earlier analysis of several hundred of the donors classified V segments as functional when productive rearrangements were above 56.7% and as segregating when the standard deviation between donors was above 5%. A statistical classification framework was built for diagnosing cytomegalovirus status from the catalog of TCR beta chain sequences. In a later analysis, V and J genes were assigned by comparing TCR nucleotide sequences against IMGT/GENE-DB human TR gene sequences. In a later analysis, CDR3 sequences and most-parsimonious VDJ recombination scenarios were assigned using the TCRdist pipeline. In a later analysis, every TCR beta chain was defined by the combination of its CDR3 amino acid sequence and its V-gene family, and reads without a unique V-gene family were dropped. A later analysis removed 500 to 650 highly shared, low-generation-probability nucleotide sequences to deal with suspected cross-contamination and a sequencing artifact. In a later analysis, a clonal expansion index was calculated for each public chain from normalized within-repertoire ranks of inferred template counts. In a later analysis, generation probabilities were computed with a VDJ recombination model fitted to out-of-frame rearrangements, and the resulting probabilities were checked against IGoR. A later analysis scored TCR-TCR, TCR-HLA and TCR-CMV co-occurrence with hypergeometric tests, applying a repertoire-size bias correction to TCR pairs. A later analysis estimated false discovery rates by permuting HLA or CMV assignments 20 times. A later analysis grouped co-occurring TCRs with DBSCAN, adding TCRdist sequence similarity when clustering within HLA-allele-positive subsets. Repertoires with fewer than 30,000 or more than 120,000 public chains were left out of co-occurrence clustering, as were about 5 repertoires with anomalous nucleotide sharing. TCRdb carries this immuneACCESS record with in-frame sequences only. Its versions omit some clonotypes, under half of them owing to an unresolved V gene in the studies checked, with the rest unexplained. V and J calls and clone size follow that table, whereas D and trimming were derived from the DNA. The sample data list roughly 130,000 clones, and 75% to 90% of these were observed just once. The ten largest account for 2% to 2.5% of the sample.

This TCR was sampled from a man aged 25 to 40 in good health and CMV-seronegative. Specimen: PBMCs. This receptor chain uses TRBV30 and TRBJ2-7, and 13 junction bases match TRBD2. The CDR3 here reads CAWSARHGTSGDWSYEQYF. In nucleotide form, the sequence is TGTGCCTGGAGCGCCAGACACGGGACTAGCGGGGATTGGTCCTACGAGCAGTACTTC.